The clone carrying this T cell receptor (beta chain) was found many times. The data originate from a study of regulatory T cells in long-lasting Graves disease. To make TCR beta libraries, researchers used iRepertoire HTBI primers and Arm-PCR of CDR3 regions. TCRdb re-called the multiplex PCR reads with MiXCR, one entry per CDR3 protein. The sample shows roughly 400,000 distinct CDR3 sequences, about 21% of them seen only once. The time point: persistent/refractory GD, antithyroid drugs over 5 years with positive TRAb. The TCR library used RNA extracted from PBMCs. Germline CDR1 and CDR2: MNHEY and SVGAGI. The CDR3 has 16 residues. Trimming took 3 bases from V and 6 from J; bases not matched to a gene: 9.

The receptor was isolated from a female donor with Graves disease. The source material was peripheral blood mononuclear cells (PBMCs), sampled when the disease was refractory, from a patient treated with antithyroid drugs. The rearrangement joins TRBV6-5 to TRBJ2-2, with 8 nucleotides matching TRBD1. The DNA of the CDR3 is TGTGCCAGCAGTTATAGTCAGGGGGCGATGGCCGGGGAGCTGTTTTTT. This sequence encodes CASSYSQGAMAGELFF.